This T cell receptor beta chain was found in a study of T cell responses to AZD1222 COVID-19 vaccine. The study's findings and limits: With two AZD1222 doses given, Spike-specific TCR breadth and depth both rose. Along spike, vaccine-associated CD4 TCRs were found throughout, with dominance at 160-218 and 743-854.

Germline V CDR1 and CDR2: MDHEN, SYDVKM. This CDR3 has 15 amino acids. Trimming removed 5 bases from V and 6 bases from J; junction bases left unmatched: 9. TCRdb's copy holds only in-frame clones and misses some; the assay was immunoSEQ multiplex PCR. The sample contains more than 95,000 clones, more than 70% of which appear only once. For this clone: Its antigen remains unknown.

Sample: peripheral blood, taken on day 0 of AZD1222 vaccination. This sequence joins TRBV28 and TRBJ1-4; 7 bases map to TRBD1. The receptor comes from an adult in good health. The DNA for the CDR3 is TGTGCCAGCAGTACCCGACAGGGTGTACATGAAAAACTGTTTTTT. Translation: CASSTRQGVHEKLFF.